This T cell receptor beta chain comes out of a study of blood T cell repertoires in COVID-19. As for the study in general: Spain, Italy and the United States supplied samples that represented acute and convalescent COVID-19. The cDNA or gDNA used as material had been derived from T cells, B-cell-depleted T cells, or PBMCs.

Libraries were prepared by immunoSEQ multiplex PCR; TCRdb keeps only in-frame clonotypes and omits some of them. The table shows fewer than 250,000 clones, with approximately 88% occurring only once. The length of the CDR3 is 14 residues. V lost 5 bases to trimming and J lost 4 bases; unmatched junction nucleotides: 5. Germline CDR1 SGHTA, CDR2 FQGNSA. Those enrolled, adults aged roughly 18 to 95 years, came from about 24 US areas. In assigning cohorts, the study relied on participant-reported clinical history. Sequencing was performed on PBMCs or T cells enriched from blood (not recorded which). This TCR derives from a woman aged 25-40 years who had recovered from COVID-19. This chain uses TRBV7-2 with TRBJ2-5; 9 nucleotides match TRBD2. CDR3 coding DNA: TGTGCCAGCAGCCCGGGACTAGCAGGAGAGACCCAGTACTTC. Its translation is CASSPGLAGETQYF.